This TCR beta chain was sequenced for a study of cytotoxic CD8 clonotypes in ibrutinib-treated CLL. TCRdb's table, derived via immunoSEQ multiplex PCR, lists solely in-frame clones and lacks some. Of over 120,000 clones listed, around 82% are singletons. This TCR derives from a human donor with chronic lymphocytic leukemia. The sample was PBMCs, taken after 36 months of ibrutinib treatment.

CDR3: CASSPTPNAYEQYF. The CDR3, as DNA: TGTGCCAGCTCACCAACCCCCAATGCCTACGAGCAGTACTTC. The V gene is TRBV7-9, the J gene TRBJ2-7; no firm D call. The CDR3 has 14 amino acids. V was trimmed by 8 bases and J by 2 bases, leaving 16 bases between them. The V gene's germline CDR1 is SEHNR and CDR2 FQNEAQ (reference sequence).